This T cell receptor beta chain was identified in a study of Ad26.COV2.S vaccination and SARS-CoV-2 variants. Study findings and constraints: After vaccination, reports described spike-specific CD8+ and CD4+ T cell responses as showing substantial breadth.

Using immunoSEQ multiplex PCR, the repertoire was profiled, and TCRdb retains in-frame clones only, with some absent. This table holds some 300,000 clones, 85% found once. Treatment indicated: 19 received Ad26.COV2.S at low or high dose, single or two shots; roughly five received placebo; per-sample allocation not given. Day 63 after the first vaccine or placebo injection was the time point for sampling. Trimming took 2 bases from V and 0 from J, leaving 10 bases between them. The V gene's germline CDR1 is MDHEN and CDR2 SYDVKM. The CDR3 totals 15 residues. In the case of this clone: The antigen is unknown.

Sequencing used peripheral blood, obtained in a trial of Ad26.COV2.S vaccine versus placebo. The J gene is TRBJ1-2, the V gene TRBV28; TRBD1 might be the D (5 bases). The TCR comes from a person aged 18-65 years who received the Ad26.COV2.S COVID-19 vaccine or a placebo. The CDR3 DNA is TGTGCCAGCAGTTTAACCCCGACAGCTAACTATGGCTACACCTTC. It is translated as CASSLTPTANYGYTF.